These 14 T cell receptor beta chains share one sample of origin, sequenced in a study of blood T cells in healthy people across ages. Primers used in a second PCR of about 7 to 11 cycles were a sample-barcoded 5' primer and a J-beta primer mix. MiXCR, run by TCRdb on the 5' RACE reads, gives a single entry per CDR3 protein. The sample has almost 800,000 distinct CDR3 sequences, nearly 60% seen once. Sequenced: blood. Every receptor here comes from a man aged 25-45 years in good health.

The rearrangement uses TRBV9 and TRBJ2-1; 7 bases line up with TRBD2. The junction had 11 bases not matched to a gene; V was cut back by 3 bases and J by 8 bases. The CDR3 length is 15 residues. CDR1 is SGDLS and CDR2 is YYNGEE in the germline V gene. CDR3 nucleotides: TGTGCCAGCAGCGCGGAGGGACGGGAGGCGGATGAGCAGTTCTTC. It specifies CASSAEGREADEQFF.

Only a few counts were recorded for this clonotype. The rearrangement links TRBV10-2 to TRBJ2-6; D gene uncertain. Germline V gene lookup returns CDR1 WSHSY and CDR2 SAAADI. V lost 3 bases and J 0 bases, leaving 12 bases between the germline ends. This CDR3 has 17 amino acids. The DNA for the CDR3 is TGCGCCAGCAGTGATGGACGTATCGCCTCTGGGGCCAACGTCCTGACTTTC. Translated: CASSDGRIASGANVLTF.

The table lists this clonotype with a few counts. CDR3 nucleotides: TGTGCCAGCTTGCATGCCAACGAGCAGTACTTC. Translating gives CASLHANEQYF. The chain carries TRBV2 and TRBJ2-4; no reliable D call. The J call could be wrong; TRBJ2-7 is a better fit for the DNA end. Germline values: CDR1 SNHLY, CDR2 FYNNEI. The CDR3 runs 11 residues.

The sample holds one count of this clonotype. The CDR3 region has the DNA TGTGCCAGCAGCCCCGTCGGGGGGTATGAAAAACTGTTTTTT. As protein: CASSPVGGYEKLFF. This rearrangement joins TRBV27 to TRBJ1-4, with D perhaps TRBD1 (5 bases). V was shortened by 6 bases and J by 6 bases, with 14 bases between the two germline ends. Germline CDR1 is MNHEY and CDR2 is SMNVEV (reference sequence). The CDR3 runs 14 residues.

V and J are TRBV29-1 and TRBJ1-1; TRBD1 is a possible D gene (6 bases). This CDR3 comprises 13 residues. CDR1 is SQVTM and CDR2 is ANQGSEA in the germline V gene. Trimming took 2 bases from V and 8 from J, leaving 15 bases between them. CDR3 coding DNA: TGCAGCGTTGAACGGACAGAGAAAGCCGAAGCTTTCTTT. Protein product: CSVERTEKAEAFF.

The chain carries TRBV10-3 and TRBJ1-4, with 8 bases fitting TRBD1. The V and J ends lost 11 bases and 8 bases, in that order; junction bases with no gene match: 10. The CDR3 covers 13 residues. CDR1 ENHRY and CDR2 SYGVKD come from the germline V gene. Written as DNA, the CDR3 is TGTGCCGTTTCCGGGACAGGAGAAGAAAAACTGTTTTTT. Its translation is CAVSGTGEEKLFF.

J is TRBJ2-4 and V is TRBV20-1, with D possibly being TRBD1 or TRBD2 (6 bases each). Trimming pared 4 bases from V and 0 bases from J, leaving 19 bases between. This CDR3 is 17 amino acids long. The germline gives CDR1 DFQATT, CDR2 SNEGSKA (reference sequence). For the CDR3, the DNA is TGCAGTGCTATCTCCGGGGGCGGGGTTCTAGCCAAAAACATTCAGTACTTC. This encodes CSAISGGGVLAKNIQYF.

The CDR3: CAKREGYYGYTF. The CDR3, as DNA: TGTGCCAAAAGGGAGGGCTACTATGGCTACACCTTC. The chain has TRBV7-2 and TRBJ1-2; D gene uncertain. This CDR3 comprises 12 residues. CDR1 is SGHTA and CDR2 is FQGNSA in the germline V gene. The ends were cut back, 10 bases at V and 3 bases at J, with 12 bases in the middle.

CDR3 DNA sequence: TGTGCCAGCAGCCCAACCGAAGGGACTAGCGGCAGCACAGATACGCAGTATTTT. Translation: CASSPTEGTSGSTDTQYF. This chain uses TRBV7-9 with TRBJ2-3, with 11 nucleotides matching TRBD2. The CDR3 is made up of 18 amino acids. CDR1 is SEHNR, CDR2 FQNEAQ, per germline (reference sequence). Unmatched junction bases numbered 10, after V lost 5 bases and J lost 0 bases.

This clonotype was detected only a few times. The rearrangement links TRBV20-1 to TRBJ2-3; possibly TRBD1 for D (6 bases). CDR1 is DFQATT and CDR2 is SNEGSKA in the germline V gene (reference sequence). V gave up 4 bases and J gave up 5 bases, with 19 bases separating them. The CDR3 spans 15 residues. The CDR3 DNA follows: TGCAGTGCTATTAGGGACATGGGGTTCGAAGATACGCAGTATTTT. Translation gives CSAIRDMGFEDTQYF.

The rearrangement joins TRBV7-2 to TRBJ2-1; 14 nucleotides agree with TRBD2. Germline CDR1 SGHTA, CDR2 FQGNSA. V gave up 5 bases and J gave up 12 bases; unmatched junction bases: 6. This CDR3 region has 14 residues. Written as DNA, the CDR3 is TGTGCCAGCAGCACAGGGACTAGCGGGAGCGTGCAGTTCTTC. This encodes CASSTGTSGSVQFF.

This clonotype was seen a handful of times. The V call is TRBV29-1, the J call TRBJ2-5, with 11 nucleotides matching TRBD1. Trimming removed 7 bases from V and 11 bases from J; junction bases left unmatched: 15. This CDR3 has 14 residues. Germline V lookup: CDR1 SQVTM, CDR2 ANQGSEA. In DNA, the CDR3 is TGCAGCGCTCGGGAGGGACAGGGGGGCGTGGAGCAGTACTTC. It is translated as CSAREGQGGVEQYF.

This clonotype was recorded only once. This chain links TRBV2 with TRBJ2-7; D is perhaps TRBD2 (5 bases). V gave up 2 bases and J gave up 6 bases, with 8 bases separating them. Looked up from germline, CDR1 is SNHLY and CDR2 is FYNNEI. The CDR3 has 12 residues. The CDR3 DNA follows: TGTGCCAGCAGTGAACGGGGTGGCGAGCAGTACTTC. Translation gives CASSERGGEQYF.

This clonotype has only one observation. A junction end diverges from the germline sequence, so it may reflect a read error. This chain connects TRBV25-1 to TRBJ2-7; 7 positions agree with TRBD2. The CDR3 length is 13 residues. Germline CDR1 and CDR2: MGHDK and SYGVNS. CDR3 bases: TGTGCCAGCATTGAAGCGGGGAACAGCGAGCAGTACTTC. This gives the protein CASIEAGNSEQYF.